One and the same sample provided the 10 T cell receptor beta chains below, sequenced in a study of blood T cell repertoires in COVID-19. Only in-frame clones appear in the TCRdb table, and some are missing; sequencing was by immunoSEQ multiplex PCR. This table has 84,000 or so clones, less than 85% appearing once. Input material: peripheral blood. Receptors originate from a woman older than 75 with acute or convalescent COVID-19.

This clone was detected only a few times. The rearrangement uses TRBV6-5 and TRBJ2-7; 11 bases align to TRBD1. CDR3 length: 15 amino acids. Germline CDR1 MNHEY, CDR2 SVGAGI. V gave up 6 bases and J gave up 2 bases; unmatched junction bases: 6. CDR3 region: CASRDRGHGTYEQYF. In nucleotides, the CDR3 is TGTGCCAGCAGGGACAGGGGGCATGGCACCTACGAGCAGTACTTC.

The chain joins TRBV18 to TRBJ1-1, with TRBD1 matching 7 bases. This CDR3 is 16 amino acids long. V dropped 3 bases and J dropped 0; count of bases not matched to a gene: 7. Germline CDR1 and CDR2: KGHSH and LQKENI. The DNA of the CDR3 is TGTGCCAGCTCACCGACAGGGATGGGGGTGAACACTGAAGCTTTCTTT. Encoded protein: CASSPTGMGVNTEAFF. The full variable domain, in which reference TRBV18 and TRBJ1-1 provide the parts outside the CDR3, is NAGVMQNPRHLVRRRGQEARLRCSPMKGHSHVYWYRQLPEEGLKFMVYLQKENIIDESGMPKERFSAEFPKEGPSILRIQQVVRGDSAAYFCASSPTGMGVNTEAFFGQGTRLTVV.

The chain recombines TRBV28 with TRBJ1-2; D might be TRBD1 (5 bases). CDR1 and CDR2 (germline): MDHEN, SYDVKM. The ends were cut back, 7 bases at V and 6 bases at J, with 12 bases in the middle. This CDR3 has 12 residues. Here the CDR3 reads CASTRDYNGYTF. CDR3 DNA sequence: TGTGCCAGCACCCGGGACTACAATGGCTACACCTTC.

The chain employs TRBV5-6 and TRBJ1-3; D gene uncertain. Between the trimmed V and J ends, which lost 1 base and 4 bases, there was a span of 6 bases. This CDR3 has 13 residues. Germline lookup yields CDR1 SGHDT and CDR2 YYEEEE. The CDR3 DNA follows: TGTGCCAGCAGCTTGCCCTTCGGAAACACCATATATTTT. It codes for CASSLPFGNTIYF.

The chain is built from TRBV7-9 and TRBJ1-1; D unresolved. The germline gives CDR1 SEHNR, CDR2 FQNEAQ (reference sequence). The CDR3 contains 13 residues. Deletions cut 5 bases from V and 3 bases from J, with 10 bases between. CDR3 region: CASSTPGYTEAFF. The CDR3 bases are TGTGCCAGCAGCACCCCCGGGTACACTGAAGCTTTCTTT.

As to this clone: The same CDR3 can be traced to other DNA sequences in this sample. V gene TRBV18 combines with J gene TRBJ1-4; tentative D call: TRBD1 (5 bases). There are 13 residues in the CDR3. V gave up 3 bases and J gave up 7 bases, with 9 bases separating them. Germline loops: CDR1 KGHSH, CDR2 LQKENI. In DNA form, the CDR3 reads TGTGCCAGCTCACCCACCGGGGGTGAAAAACTGTTTTTT. Translating gives CASSPTGGEKLFF. Full variable domain (remainder filled in from reference TRBV18 and TRBJ1-4): NAGVMQNPRHLVRRRGQEARLRCSPMKGHSHVYWYRQLPEEGLKFMVYLQKENIIDESGMPKERFSAEFPKEGPSILRIQQVVRGDSAAYFCASSPTGGEKLFFGSGTQLSVL.

This clone was counted a few times. The V gene is TRBV6-1, the J gene TRBJ1-2, with 7 bases that match TRBD1. V lost 0 bases to trimming and J lost 3 bases; unmatched junction nucleotides: 10. This CDR3 region has 17 residues. The germline CDR1 and CDR2 sequences are MNHNS and SASEGT. The DNA of the CDR3 is TGTGCCAGCAGTGAAGCCAATCAGGACAGGAGAGACTATGGCTACACCTTC. Its protein is CASSEANQDRRDYGYTF.

This clone appeared a few times. The gene calls are TRBV12-3 or TRBV12-4 and TRBJ1-5, with D tentatively TRBD1 (5 bases). The CDR3 consists of 13 residues. V dropped 2 bases and J dropped 5 bases, with 7 bases sitting between them. The DNA of the CDR3 is TGTGCCAGCAGTTTACAGGGTTATCAGCCCCAGCATTTT. This encodes CASSLQGYQPQHF.

This rearrangement joins TRBV5-6 to TRBJ2-7; TRBD2 matches 12 bases. The germline gives CDR1 SGHDT, CDR2 YYEEEE. The CDR3 loop spans 14 amino acids. V shed 5 bases and J 1 base; nucleotides not matched to a gene: 1. The CDR3 sequence: CASRLAGGSYEQYF. Written as DNA, the CDR3 is TGTGCCAGCAGACTAGCGGGAGGTTCCTACGAGCAGTACTTC.

J is TRBJ2-3 and V is TRBV18, with 9 bases aligning to TRBD2. The length of the CDR3 is 17 residues. Germline V gives CDR1 KGHSH, CDR2 LQKENI. V gave up 4 bases and J gave up 3 bases; unmatched junction bases: 11. The CDR3 nucleotides are TGTGCCAGCTCACTTCCCGAACGTAGCGGGAGAACAGATACGCAGTATTTT. Translation: CASSLPERSGRTDTQYF.